The clone carrying this T cell receptor (beta chain) occurred many times. Its antigen is currently unknown. V shed 6 bases and J 1 base; nucleotides not matched to a gene: 8. CDR1 and CDR2 (germline): DFQATT, SNEGSKA (reference sequence). The CDR3 extends over 14 amino acids. Amplification of TCR beta CDR3 regions was performed using RNA transcripts as template. In the first-round RT-PCR of the TCR CDR3, the HTBI primer set was used. TCRdb re-called the multiplex PCR reads with MiXCR, one entry per CDR3 protein. The table shows over 450,000 distinct CDR3 sequences, with roughly a sixth occurring only once. These data belong to a study of T cells in Graves' hyperthyroidism and ophthalmopathy. Whole-study findings and limits: Researchers found most expanded thyroid clonotypes above 0.001 in blood as well. Ophthalmopathy was identified by the model a median approximately 6.9 months ahead of onset.

Sequencing was done on a sample of blood. This receptor was taken from a woman under 30 with Graves' ophthalmopathy. The chain carries TRBV20-1 and TRBJ2-7; TRBD2 agrees at 8 bases. CDR3 coding DNA: TGCAGTGCGCCACCGGGAGGGCCATCCTACGAGCAGTACTTC. Amino acid sequence: CSAPPGGPSYEQYF.